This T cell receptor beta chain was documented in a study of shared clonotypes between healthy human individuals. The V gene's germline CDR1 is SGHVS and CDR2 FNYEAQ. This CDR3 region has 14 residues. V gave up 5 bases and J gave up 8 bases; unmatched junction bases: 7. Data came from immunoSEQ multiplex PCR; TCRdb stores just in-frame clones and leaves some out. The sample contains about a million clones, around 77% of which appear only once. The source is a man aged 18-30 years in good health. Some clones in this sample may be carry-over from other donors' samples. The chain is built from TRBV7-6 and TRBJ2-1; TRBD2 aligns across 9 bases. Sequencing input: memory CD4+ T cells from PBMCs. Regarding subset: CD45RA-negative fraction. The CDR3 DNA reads TGTGCCAGCAGCCCAGGACTAGCGAGTGATGAGCAGTTCTTC. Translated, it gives CASSPGLASDEQFF.